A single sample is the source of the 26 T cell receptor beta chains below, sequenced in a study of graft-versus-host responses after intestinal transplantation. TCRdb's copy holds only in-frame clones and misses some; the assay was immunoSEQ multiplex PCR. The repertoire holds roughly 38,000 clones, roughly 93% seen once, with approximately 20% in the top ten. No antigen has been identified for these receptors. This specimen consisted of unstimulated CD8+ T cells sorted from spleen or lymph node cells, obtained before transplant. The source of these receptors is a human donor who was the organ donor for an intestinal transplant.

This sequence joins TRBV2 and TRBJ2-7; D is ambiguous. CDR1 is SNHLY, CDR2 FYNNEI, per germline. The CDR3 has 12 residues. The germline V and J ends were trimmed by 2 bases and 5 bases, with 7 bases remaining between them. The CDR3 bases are TGTGCCAGCAGTGAACCCCCCCACGAGCAGTACTTC. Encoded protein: CASSEPPHEQYF.

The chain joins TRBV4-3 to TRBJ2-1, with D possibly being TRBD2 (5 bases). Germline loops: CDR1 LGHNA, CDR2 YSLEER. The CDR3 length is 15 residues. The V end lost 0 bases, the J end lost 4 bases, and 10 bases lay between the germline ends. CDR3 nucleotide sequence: TGCGCCAGCAGCCAAGACGAGGGCTATTACAATGAGCAGTTCTTC. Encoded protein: CASSQDEGYYNEQFF.

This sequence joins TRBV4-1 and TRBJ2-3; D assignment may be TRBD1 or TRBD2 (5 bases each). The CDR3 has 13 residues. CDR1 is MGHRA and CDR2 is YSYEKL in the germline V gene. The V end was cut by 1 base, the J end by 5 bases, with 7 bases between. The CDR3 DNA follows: TGCGCCAGCAGCCAAGTGGGGGAAGATACGCAGTATTTT. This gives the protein CASSQVGEDTQYF.

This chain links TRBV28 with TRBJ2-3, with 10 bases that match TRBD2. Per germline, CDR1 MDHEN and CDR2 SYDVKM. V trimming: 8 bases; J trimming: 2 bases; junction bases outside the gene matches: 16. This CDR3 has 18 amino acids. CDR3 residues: CASGLLAGVTDSTDTQYF. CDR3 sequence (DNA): TGTGCCAGCGGCCTTCTAGCGGGAGTGACCGACTCCACAGATACGCAGTATTTT.

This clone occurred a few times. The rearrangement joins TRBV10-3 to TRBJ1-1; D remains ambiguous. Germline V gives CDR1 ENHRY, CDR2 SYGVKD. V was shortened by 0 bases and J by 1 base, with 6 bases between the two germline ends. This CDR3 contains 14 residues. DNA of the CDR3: TGTGCCATCAGTGAGTCAGCGGGGAACACTGAAGCTTTCTTT. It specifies CAISESAGNTEAFF.

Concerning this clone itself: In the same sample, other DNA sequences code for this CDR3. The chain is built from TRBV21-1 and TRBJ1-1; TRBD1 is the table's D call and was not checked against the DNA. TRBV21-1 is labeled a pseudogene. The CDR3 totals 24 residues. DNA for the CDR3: TGTGCCAGCAGTCCCTATGGGGTCTCATTCCTCCATCCCCACTCACAGGGAAGGGGAACTGAAGCTTTCTTT. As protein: CASSPYGVSFLHPHSQGRGTEAFF.

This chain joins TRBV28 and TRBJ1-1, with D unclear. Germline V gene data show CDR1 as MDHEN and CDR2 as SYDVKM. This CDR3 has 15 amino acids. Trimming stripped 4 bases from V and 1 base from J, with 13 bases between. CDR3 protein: CASSSPGKGNTEAFF. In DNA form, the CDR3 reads TGTGCCAGCAGTTCCCCGGGAAAAGGGAACACTGAAGCTTTCTTT. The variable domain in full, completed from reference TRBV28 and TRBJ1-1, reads DVKVTQSSRYLVKRTGEKVFLECVQDMDHENMFWYRQDPGLGLRLIYFSYDVKMKEKGDIPEGYSVSREKKERFSLILESASTNQTSMYLCASSSPGKGNTEAFFGQGTRLTVV.

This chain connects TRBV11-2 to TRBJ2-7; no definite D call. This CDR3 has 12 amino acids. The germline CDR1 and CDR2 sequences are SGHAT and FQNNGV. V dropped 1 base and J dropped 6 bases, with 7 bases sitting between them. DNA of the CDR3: TGTGCCAGCAGCTTAGCTGGGCCCGAGCAGTACTTC. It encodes CASSLAGPEQYF. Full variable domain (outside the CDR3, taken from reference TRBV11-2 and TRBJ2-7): EAGVAQSPRYKIIEKRQSVAFWCNPISGHATLYWYQQILGQGPKLLIQFQNNGVVDDSQLPKDRFSAERLKGVDSTLKIQPAKLEDSAVYLCASSLAGPEQYFGPGTRLTVT.

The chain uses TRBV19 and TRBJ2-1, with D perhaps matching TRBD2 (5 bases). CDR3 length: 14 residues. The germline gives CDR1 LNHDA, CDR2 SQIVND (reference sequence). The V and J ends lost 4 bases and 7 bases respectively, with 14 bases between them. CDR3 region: CASSRFASGNEQFF. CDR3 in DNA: TGTGCCAGTAGTAGATTCGCTTCGGGGAATGAGCAGTTCTTC.

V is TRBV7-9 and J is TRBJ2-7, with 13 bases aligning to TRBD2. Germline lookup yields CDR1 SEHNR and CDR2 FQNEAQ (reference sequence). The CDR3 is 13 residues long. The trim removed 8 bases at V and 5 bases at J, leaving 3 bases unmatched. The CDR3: CASGLAGDHEQYF. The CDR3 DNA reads TGTGCCAGCGGACTAGCGGGAGATCACGAGCAGTACTTC. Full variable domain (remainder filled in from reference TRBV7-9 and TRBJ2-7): DTGVSQNPRHKITKRGQNVTFRCDPISEHNRLYWYRQTLGQGPEFLTYFQNEAQLEKSRLLSDRFSAERPKGSFSTLEIQRTEQGDSAMYLCASGLAGDHEQYFGPGTRLTVT.

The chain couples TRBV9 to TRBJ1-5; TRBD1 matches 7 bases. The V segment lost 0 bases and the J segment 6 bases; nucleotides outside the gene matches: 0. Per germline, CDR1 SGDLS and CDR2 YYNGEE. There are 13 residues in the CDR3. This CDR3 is CASSVAGGQPQHF. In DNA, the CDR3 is TGTGCCAGCAGCGTAGCAGGGGGTCAGCCCCAGCATTTT.

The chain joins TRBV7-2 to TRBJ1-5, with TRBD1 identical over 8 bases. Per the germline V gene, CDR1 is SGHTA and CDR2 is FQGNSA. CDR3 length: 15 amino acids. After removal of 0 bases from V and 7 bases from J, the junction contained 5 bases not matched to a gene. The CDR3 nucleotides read TGTGCCAGCAGCTTAGCTTTACAGGGGGGCCAGCCCCAGCATTTT. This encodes CASSLALQGGQPQHF.

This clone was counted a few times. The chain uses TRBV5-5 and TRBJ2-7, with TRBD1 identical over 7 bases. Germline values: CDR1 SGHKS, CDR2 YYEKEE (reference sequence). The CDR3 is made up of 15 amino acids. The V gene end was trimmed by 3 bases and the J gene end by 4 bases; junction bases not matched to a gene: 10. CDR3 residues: CASSSDWTGLYEQYF. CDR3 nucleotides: TGTGCCAGCAGCTCCGACTGGACAGGCTTATACGAGCAGTACTTC.

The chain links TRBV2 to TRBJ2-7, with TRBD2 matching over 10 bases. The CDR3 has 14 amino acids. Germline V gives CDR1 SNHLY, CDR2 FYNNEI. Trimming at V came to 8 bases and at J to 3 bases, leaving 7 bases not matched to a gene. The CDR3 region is CASLGTSEYYEQYF. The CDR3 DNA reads TGTGCCAGCCTTGGGACTAGCGAATACTACGAGCAGTACTTC.

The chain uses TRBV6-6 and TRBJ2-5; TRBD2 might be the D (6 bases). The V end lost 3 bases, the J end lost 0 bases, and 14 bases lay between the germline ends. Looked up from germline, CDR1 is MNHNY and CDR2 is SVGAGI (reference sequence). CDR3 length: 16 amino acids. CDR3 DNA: TGTGCCAGCAGTTATGGGTGGGAGGCGTACCAAGAGACCCAGTACTTC. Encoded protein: CASSYGWEAYQETQYF.

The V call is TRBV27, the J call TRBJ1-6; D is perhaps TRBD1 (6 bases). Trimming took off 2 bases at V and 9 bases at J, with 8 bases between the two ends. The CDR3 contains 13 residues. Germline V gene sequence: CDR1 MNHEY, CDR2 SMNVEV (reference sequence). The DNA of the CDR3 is TGTGCCAGCAGTTTAGGCAGGGGTTCACCCCTCCACTTT. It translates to CASSLGRGSPLHF.

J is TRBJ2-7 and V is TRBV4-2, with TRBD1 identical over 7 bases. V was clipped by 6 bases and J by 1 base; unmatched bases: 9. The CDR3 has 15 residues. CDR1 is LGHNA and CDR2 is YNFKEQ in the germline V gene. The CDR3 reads CASSLRDRASYEQYF. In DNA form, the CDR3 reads TGTGCCAGCAGTCTGAGGGACAGAGCTTCCTACGAGCAGTACTTC.

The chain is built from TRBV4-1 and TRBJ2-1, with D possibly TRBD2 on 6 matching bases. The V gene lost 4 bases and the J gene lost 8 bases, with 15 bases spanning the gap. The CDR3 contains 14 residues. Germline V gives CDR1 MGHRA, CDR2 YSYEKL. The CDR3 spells CASSRGIRFDEQFF. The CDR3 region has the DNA TGCGCCAGCAGCCGCGGGATCAGGTTCGATGAGCAGTTCTTC.

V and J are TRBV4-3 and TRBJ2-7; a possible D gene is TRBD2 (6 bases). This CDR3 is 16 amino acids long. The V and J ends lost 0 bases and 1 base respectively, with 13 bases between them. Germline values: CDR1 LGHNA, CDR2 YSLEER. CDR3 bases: TGCGCCAGCAGCCAAGACTCCGGGACTGGATCCTACGAGCAGTACTTC. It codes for CASSQDSGTGSYEQYF.

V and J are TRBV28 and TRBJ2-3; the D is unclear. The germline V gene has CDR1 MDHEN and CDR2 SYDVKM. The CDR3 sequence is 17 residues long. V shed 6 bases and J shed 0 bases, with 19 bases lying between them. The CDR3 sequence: CASSGPSPIPSTDTQYF. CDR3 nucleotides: TGTGCCAGCAGCGGGCCTTCACCGATACCTAGCACAGATACGCAGTATTTT. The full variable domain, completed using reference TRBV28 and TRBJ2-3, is DVKVTQSSRYLVKRTGEKVFLECVQDMDHENMFWYRQDPGLGLRLIYFSYDVKMKEKGDIPEGYSVSREKKERFSLILESASTNQTSMYLCASSGPSPIPSTDTQYFGPGTRLTVL.

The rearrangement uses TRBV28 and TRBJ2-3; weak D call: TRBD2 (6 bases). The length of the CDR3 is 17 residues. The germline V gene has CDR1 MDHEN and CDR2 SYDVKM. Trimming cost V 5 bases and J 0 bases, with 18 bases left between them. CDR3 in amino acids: CASSPPSVAASTDTQYF. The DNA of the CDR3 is TGTGCCAGCAGTCCCCCTAGTGTAGCGGCAAGCACAGATACGCAGTATTTT.

CDR3 residues: CASSQVSGRAHGELFF. In DNA form, the CDR3 reads TGTGCCAGCAGCCAAGTCAGCGGGAGGGCCCACGGGGAGCTGTTTTTT. The chain recombines TRBV4-2 with TRBJ2-2; 10 nucleotides match TRBD2. Trimming removed 1 base from V and 7 bases from J; junction bases left unmatched: 6. Germline V gene data show CDR1 as LGHNA and CDR2 as YNFKEQ. This CDR3 is built from 16 residues.

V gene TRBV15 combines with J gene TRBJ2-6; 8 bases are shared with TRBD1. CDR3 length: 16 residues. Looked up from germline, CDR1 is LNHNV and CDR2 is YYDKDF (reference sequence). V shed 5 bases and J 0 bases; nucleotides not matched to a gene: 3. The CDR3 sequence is CATSWGTGSGANVLTF. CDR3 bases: TGTGCCACCAGCTGGGGGACAGGCTCTGGGGCCAACGTCCTGACTTTC.

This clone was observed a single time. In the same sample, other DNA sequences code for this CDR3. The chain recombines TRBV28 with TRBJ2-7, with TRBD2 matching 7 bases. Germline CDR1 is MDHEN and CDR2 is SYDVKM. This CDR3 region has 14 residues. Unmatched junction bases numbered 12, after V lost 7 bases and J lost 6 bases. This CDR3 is CASNYGGGPLEQYF. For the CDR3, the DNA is TGTGCCAGCAATTACGGGGGAGGGCCTCTCGAGCAGTACTTC. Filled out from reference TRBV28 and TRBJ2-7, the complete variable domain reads DVKVTQSSRYLVKRTGEKVFLECVQDMDHENMFWYRQDPGLGLRLIYFSYDVKMKEKGDIPEGYSVSREKKERFSLILESASTNQTSMYLCASNYGGGPLEQYFGPGTRLTVT.

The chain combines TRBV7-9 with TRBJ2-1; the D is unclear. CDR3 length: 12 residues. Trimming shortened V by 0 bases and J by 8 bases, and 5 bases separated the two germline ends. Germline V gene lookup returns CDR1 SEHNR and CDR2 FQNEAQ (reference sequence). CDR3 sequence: CASSLADDEQFF. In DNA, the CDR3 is TGTGCCAGCAGCTTAGCAGACGATGAGCAGTTCTTC.

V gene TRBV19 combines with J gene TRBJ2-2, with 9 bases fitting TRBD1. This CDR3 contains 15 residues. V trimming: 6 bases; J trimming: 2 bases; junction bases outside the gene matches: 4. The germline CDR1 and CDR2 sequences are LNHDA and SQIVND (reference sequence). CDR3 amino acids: CASRPGQGNTGELFF. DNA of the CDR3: TGTGCCAGTAGGCCGGGACAGGGAAACACCGGGGAGCTGTTTTTT.